A selection of T cell receptor beta chains follows, all from one sample in a study of blood T cell repertoires in COVID-19. Data came from immunoSEQ multiplex PCR; TCRdb stores just in-frame clones and leaves some out. Of hundreds of thousands of clones in the sample, 85% to 90% were seen once. The sample taken for sequencing was PBMCs or T cells enriched from blood (not recorded which). The receptors here all came from a young man who had recovered from COVID-19. CDR3s include the opening cysteine and the closing phenylalanine or tryptophan. A D gene is named only where the DNA matches it firmly. Expanded clones get a size class; other rows say once, few or many, or leave the size out.

D gene	V gene	J gene	clone size	CDR3 protein	CDR3 DNA
TRBD1	TRBV6-6	TRBJ2-7	NA	CASSKPDRAYEQYF	TGTGCCAGCAGTAAGCCGGACAGGGCCTACGAGCAGTACTTC
NA	TRBV29-1	TRBJ2-1	NA	CSVEGKRVPISYNEQFF	TGCAGCGTTGAGGGGAAGCGGGTCCCAATCTCCTACAATGAGCAGTTCTTC
NA	TRBV5-3	TRBJ1-6	once	CARSLGRTRLGQGPNSPLHF	TGTGCCAGAAGCTTGGGCCGGACTCGCCTTGGGCAGGGGCCGAATTCACCCCTCCACTTT
NA	TRBV6-2/TRBV6-3	TRBJ1-4	NA	CASSRRTGINEKLFF	TGTGCCAGCAGTCGTCGTACAGGTATCAATGAAAAACTGTTTTTT
NA	TRBV6-5	TRBJ2-7	NA	CASSSQINYEQYF	TGTGCCAGCAGTTCCCAAATCAACTACGAGCAGTACTTC
TRBD1	TRBV4-1	TRBJ2-2	NA	CASSQALTGGTGELFF	TGCGCCAGCAGCCAGGCGCTAACAGGGGGAACCGGGGAGCTGTTTTTT
NA	TRBV6-5	TRBJ2-5	NA	CASSYLGRQETQYF	TGTGCCAGCAGTTACCTGGGGCGTCAAGAGACCCAGTACTTC
NA	TRBV10-3	TRBJ1-3	NA	CAISPKGPISGNTIYF	TGTGCCATCAGCCCTAAGGGGCCCATCTCTGGAAACACCATATATTTT
NA	TRBV7-3	TRBJ2-3	few	CASSPSGSNTDTQYF	TGTGCCAGCAGCCCAAGCGGGTCCAACACAGATACGCAGTATTTT
TRBD2	TRBV5-1	TRBJ2-3	NA	CASSPGGGGTDTQYF	TGCGCCAGCAGCCCCGGTGGGGGGGGCACAGATACGCAGTATTTT
NA	TRBV5-5	TRBJ2-2	NA	CASSSQGNTGELFF	TGTGCCAGCAGTTCTCAGGGGAACACCGGGGAGCTGTTTTTT
TRBD1	TRBV15	TRBJ1-1	NA	CATSRDLGTGAWDTEAFF	TGTGCCACCAGCAGAGACCTTGGGACAGGGGCTTGGGACACTGAAGCTTTCTTT
TRBD1	TRBV11-2	TRBJ1-2	NA	CASSLDRGGYTF	TGTGCCAGCAGTCTCGACAGGGGTGGCTACACCTTC
TRBD2	TRBV5-4	TRBJ2-7	NA	CASSFPSGSYEQYF	TGTGCCAGCAGCTTCCCTAGCGGCTCCTACGAGCAGTACTTC
NA	TRBV20-1	TRBJ1-2	NA	CSATLNGYTF	TGCAGTGCTACCCTAAATGGCTACACCTTC
NA	TRBV28	TRBJ1-1	NA	CASSSPKGSVHTEAFF	TGTGCCAGCAGTTCCCCTAAAGGGAGTGTACACACTGAAGCTTTCTTT
NA	TRBV12-3/TRBV12-4	TRBJ1-1	few	CASSLARGTEAFF	TGTGCCAGCAGTTTAGCGCGAGGGACTGAAGCTTTCTTT
TRBD1	TRBV29-1	TRBJ2-3	NA	CSVGQGTDTQYF	TGCAGCGTGGGACAGGGCACAGATACGCAGTATTTT
TRBD2	TRBV5-4	TRBJ2-3	NA	CASSLSAGGGTDTQYF	TGTGCCAGCAGCTTGTCAGCGGGAGGGGGCACAGATACGCAGTATTTT
NA	TRBV7-9	TRBJ1-1	NA	CASSFLDRSNTEAFF	TGTGCCAGCAGCTTCCTAGACAGGTCGAACACTGAAGCTTTCTTT
NA	TRBV5-8	TRBJ2-7	NA	CASSRRGSSPYEQYF	TGTGCCAGCAGCCGTAGGGGGAGCAGCCCCTACGAGCAGTACTTC
NA	TRBV19	TRBJ2-5	NA	CASRPTGLDETQYF	TGTGCCAGTAGACCCACAGGGTTGGATGAGACCCAGTACTTC
NA	TRBV28	TRBJ2-1	NA	CASSFQTDEQFF	TGTGCCAGCAGTTTCCAAACGGATGAGCAGTTCTTC
NA	TRBV27	TRBJ2-7	NA	CASSPAPYRAGTYEQYF	TGTGCCAGCAGTCCAGCCCCTTACAGGGCAGGGACCTACGAGCAGTACTTC
NA	TRBV29-1	TRBJ1-2	NA	CSVGDSPTGYTF	TGCAGCGTTGGGGACTCCCCGACAGGCTACACCTTC
NA	TRBV28	TRBJ2-3	NA	CASSLNRDTQYF	TGTGCCAGCAGTCTTAATAGAGATACGCAGTATTTT
NA	TRBV6-4	TRBJ2-1	NA	CASSAGERDEQFF	TGTGCCAGCAGTGCCGGGGAAAGAGATGAGCAGTTCTTC
TRBD2	TRBV7-2	TRBJ2-7	NA	CASSLYETSGRPYEQYF	TGTGCCAGCAGCTTATACGAGACTAGCGGGAGGCCCTACGAGCAGTACTTC
TRBD1	TRBV10-1	TRBJ2-1	few	CASSSGQGEEKYNEQFF	TGCGCCAGCAGCTCCGGACAGGGCGAGGAGAAATACAATGAGCAGTTCTTC